A selection of T cell receptor beta chains follows, all from one sample in a study of identical twins. TCRdb itself ran the 5' RACE reads through MiXCR, one entry per CDR3 protein. The sample contains more than 250,000 distinct CDR3 sequences, about 8.1% of which appear only once. The data also belong to a second study, concerning yellow fever vaccine responses in identical twins.

The sample comprised memory (CD45RO+) T cells sorted from blood. The receptor source for this set is a woman aged 18-35 years in good health. Both conserved end residues are part of each CDR3. The D gene is left open where the match is weak. Rows may omit the clone size; those that give it use once, few, many or a size class.

J	V	D	size	CDR3	DNA
TRBJ1-2	TRBV14	NA	few	CASSQWGYGYTF	TGTGCCAGCAGCCAATGGGGCTATGGCTACACCTTC
TRBJ2-1	TRBV10-3	TRBD1	many	CAISGDRGNEQFF	TGTGCCATCAGTGGGGACAGGGGGAATGAGCAGTTCTTC
TRBJ2-7	TRBV6-5	TRBD1	few	CASSYSHRGPYEQYF	TGTGCCAGCAGTTACTCGCACAGGGGACCCTACGAGCAGTACTTC
TRBJ1-5	TRBV28	TRBD1	many	CASNLPRDRANQPQHF	TGTGCCAGCAATCTACCCCGGGACAGGGCGAATCAGCCCCAGCATTTT
TRBJ2-5	TRBV12-3/TRBV12-4	TRBD2	few	CASSLLAGPGGTQYF	TGTGCCAGCAGTTTACTAGCGGGACCTGGGGGGACCCAGTACTTC
TRBJ2-2	TRBV9	NA	few	CASSVGTRGTGELFF	TGTGCCAGCAGCGTAGGAACAAGGGGAACCGGGGAGCTGTTTTTT
TRBJ2-1	TRBV6-1	NA	NA	CASIWTDGVSSEQFF	TGTGCCAGCATATGGACGGACGGGGTCTCGAGTGAGCAGTTCTTC
TRBJ2-5	TRBV4-2	TRBD2	many	CASSQARRGSDGTQYF	TGTGCCAGCAGCCAAGCTCGGCGGGGGTCGGATGGGACCCAGTACTTC
TRBJ2-5	TRBV6-6	NA	many	CASSYQGGETQYF	TGTGCCAGCAGTTACCAAGGGGGGGAGACCCAGTACTTC
TRBJ1-3	TRBV10-3	NA	few	CAISPGARGNTIYF	TGTGCCATCAGTCCAGGGGCCAGAGGAAACACCATATATTTT
TRBJ1-2	TRBV20-1	TRBD1	many	CSARDNSGGNYGYTF	TGCAGTGCTAGAGATAACTCAGGGGGCAACTATGGCTACACCTTC
TRBJ1-3	TRBV6-1	NA	NA	CASSRIHALGNTIYF	TGTGCCAGCAGCCGCATACACGCTCTGGGAAACACCATATATTTT
TRBJ2-3	TRBV5-1	NA	many	CASSLEVEGTQYF	TGCGCCAGCAGCTTGGAGGTTGAGGGTACGCAGTATTTT
TRBJ2-1	TRBV15	TRBD2	many	CATSIGREGHDEQFF	TGTGCCACCAGCATAGGGCGGGAGGGCCATGATGAGCAGTTCTTC
TRBJ1-4	TRBV20-1	NA	NA	CSARVAGGSEKLFF	TGCAGTGCTAGAGTAGCGGGGGGGAGTGAAAAACTGTTTTTT
TRBJ2-1	TRBV20-1	NA	many	CSAKGGVGEQFF	TGCAGTGCTAAAGGGGGAGTGGGTGAGCAGTTCTTC
TRBJ2-7	TRBV12-5	TRBD1	NA	CASGLPGQGSYEQYF	TGTGCTAGTGGTTTGCCGGGACAGGGTTCCTACGAGCAGTACTTC
TRBJ2-3	TRBV2	NA	NA	CASSVDSSDTQYF	TGTGCCAGCTCTGTGGACAGCTCAGATACGCAGTATTTT
TRBJ1-6	TRBV12-3/TRBV12-4	NA	NA	CASRLGSVSYNSPLHF	TGTGCCAGCAGGCTAGGGTCGGTGTCCTATAATTCACCCCTCCACTTT
TRBJ1-5	TRBV6-6	NA	many	CASSYNSDNQPQHF	TGTGCCAGCAGTTACAATTCCGACAATCAGCCCCAGCATTTT
TRBJ2-7	TRBV18	TRBD1	many	CASSPPQDRGSYEQYF	TGTGCCAGCTCACCTCCCCAGGACAGGGGATCCTACGAGCAGTACTTC
TRBJ1-1	TRBV20-1	NA	many	CSARDLRQVNTEAFF	TGCAGTGCTAGAGACCTCAGACAGGTGAACACTGAAGCTTTCTTT
TRBJ2-2	TRBV24-1	NA	NA	CATNDFNGELFF	TGTGCCACCAATGATTTTAACGGGGAGCTGTTTTTT
TRBJ2-5	TRBV11-2	NA	NA	CASSLTGFQETQYF	TGTGCCAGCAGCTTAACAGGGTTCCAAGAGACCCAGTACTTC
TRBJ2-1	TRBV5-1	NA	few	CASGRSGATYNEQFF	TGCGCCAGCGGAAGGTCAGGGGCGACTTACAATGAGCAGTTCTTC
TRBJ1-3	TRBV7-8	NA	NA	CASSLARASGNTIYF	TGTGCCAGCAGCTTAGCGCGGGCCTCTGGAAACACCATATATTTT
TRBJ1-5	TRBV19	NA	few	CASSTSRVSPQHF	TGTGCCAGTAGTACCTCCAGGGTCTCGCCCCAGCATTTT
TRBJ2-2	TRBV20-1	TRBD2	NA	CSARSGTSGGTGELFF	TGCAGTGCTAGAAGTGGGACTAGCGGGGGAACCGGGGAGCTGTTTTTT
TRBJ1-2	TRBV18	TRBD1	many	CASSPPSRDRNNYGYTF	TGTGCCAGCTCACCGCCATCCCGGGACAGAAATAACTATGGCTACACCTTC
TRBJ1-5	TRBV24-1	NA	NA	CATSDPDQPQHF	TGTGCCACCAGTGACCCCGATCAGCCCCAGCATTTT
TRBJ2-5	TRBV5-1	NA	many	CASSGGLPNKETQYF	TGCGCCAGCAGCGGGGGACTCCCTAACAAAGAGACCCAGTACTTC
TRBJ2-5	TRBV4-1	TRBD2	many	CASSPGLAAQETQYF	TGCGCCAGCAGCCCAGGACTAGCGGCACAAGAGACCCAGTACTTC
TRBJ2-2	TRBV20-1	NA	many	CSARGLGAVGTGELFF	TGCAGTGCTAGAGGCCTCGGCGCGGTGGGCACCGGGGAGCTGTTTTTT
TRBJ2-1	TRBV7-8	NA	many	CASSLVGETEQFF	TGTGCCAGCAGCTTAGTTGGGGAAACTGAGCAGTTCTTC
TRBJ2-5	TRBV18	TRBD1	NA	CASSPTGLETQYF	TGTGCCAGCTCCCCGACAGGGTTGGAGACCCAGTACTTC
TRBJ1-2	TRBV20-1	TRBD1	many	CSAPQTGTTNYGYTF	TGCAGTGCTCCACAGACAGGGACCACTAACTATGGCTACACCTTC
TRBJ2-6	TRBV6-5	NA	many	CASSLTVDGANVLTF	TGTGCCAGCAGTTTGACAGTAGATGGGGCCAACGTCCTGACTTTC
TRBJ2-1	TRBV29-1	TRBD1	few	CSVEDRGIYNEQFF	TGCAGCGTTGAAGACAGGGGGATCTACAATGAGCAGTTCTTC
TRBJ1-5	TRBV24-1	NA	NA	CATSGRYSNQPQHF	TGTGCCACCAGTGGCAGGTATAGCAATCAGCCCCAGCATTTT
TRBJ2-3	TRBV7-2	NA	few	CASSSPGPLTQYF	TGTGCCAGCAGCAGCCCCGGGCCTCTAACGCAGTATTTT
TRBJ2-7	TRBV2	NA	NA	CASSEDRGGYEQYF	TGTGCCAGCAGTGAAGACAGGGGGGGCTACGAGCAGTACTTC
TRBJ1-4	TRBV5-1	NA	many	CASSLAGPDLKLFF	TGCGCCAGCAGCTTGGCCGGGCCCGACTTAAAACTGTTTTTT
TRBJ2-1	TRBV6-2/TRBV6-3	TRBD2	few	CASSPRLAGGPNEQFF	TGTGCCAGCAGTCCCAGACTAGCGGGAGGACCCAATGAGCAGTTCTTC
TRBJ1-1	TRBV5-1	NA	many	CATATLVGTEAFF	TGCGCCACCGCGACCCTTGTGGGGACTGAAGCTTTCTTT
TRBJ2-3	TRBV4-1	TRBD2	many	CASSQATSGLTDTQYF	TGCGCCAGCAGCCAAGCGACTAGCGGGCTCACAGATACGCAGTATTTT
TRBJ2-1	TRBV7-9	TRBD2	many	CASSFPTSGLYNEQFF	TGTGCCAGCAGCTTCCCGACTAGCGGGCTATACAATGAGCAGTTCTTC
TRBJ2-1	TRBV2	TRBD2	many	CASSGGLAGDEQFF	TGTGCCAGCAGTGGGGGACTAGCGGGAGATGAGCAGTTCTTC
TRBJ2-3	TRBV29-1	NA	many	CSTRLSSTDTQYF	TGCAGCACCCGCCTTTCTAGCACAGATACGCAGTATTTT